This T cell receptor (beta chain) came from a study of vaccination effects on CD4 cells after COVID-19. Study-wide results and caveats: Convalescent patients were few in the study, and early post-infection timepoints were absent.

Trimming took off 5 bases at V and 6 bases at J, with 16 bases between the two ends. CDR1 SNHLY and CDR2 FYNNEI come from the germline V gene. CDR3 length equals 14 residues. As for this clone: Its target is unknown.

Using immunoSEQ multiplex PCR, the repertoire was profiled, and TCRdb retains in-frame clones only, with some absent. The table has roughly 76,000 clones, 60% to 80% seen once. ViraFEST used viral peptide pools to expand antigen-specific CD4+ T cells before sequencing. CD4+ T cell isolation took place after nine to eleven days of culture. Days 3 and 7 saw half the medium replaced with IL-2 medium. This TCR came from a human donor who received a COVID-19 vaccine. The chain combines TRBV2 with TRBJ2-5; a weak D match, TRBD2 (6 bases). The sample was CD4+ T cells from PBMCs cultured with HCoV-229E spike peptides, taken before COVID-19 vaccination. The CDR3 DNA follows: TGTGCCAGCAGTAGGGCGTCGGGGGAAAAGACCCAGTACTTC. It translates to CASSRASGEKTQYF.